This entry describes one TCR beta chain. Co-extraction of RNA and DNA was performed on 20-30 mg of unsorted bulk tissue. Without exception, tumor samples held over 75% viable tumor cells. This sample is part of a study of tumor-infiltrating lymphocytes in primary liver carcinoma. Study-level information: Every sample contained roughly 3.65 to 7.5 million productive TCRbeta reads, and these numbers were similar from one tissue type to another.

The CDR3 length is 15 residues. CDR1 and CDR2 (germline): SQVTM, ANQGSEA. V shed 4 bases, J shed 14 bases, and the junction held 13 bases outside the gene matches. Making TCR beta cDNA involved around 500 ng total RNA and a constant-region primer. Each TCR beta library was derived from three nested multiplex PCR rounds that employed slightly modified ARM-PCR. A C-beta reverse primer was combined with TRBV1-TRBV30 forward primers in the first two PCR rounds, and each round had around 11 cycles. TCRdb reprocessed the multiplex PCR reads via MiXCR and lists one record per CDR3 protein. The sample includes around 40,000 distinct CDR3 sequences, over 70% of them seen just once.

This receptor was identified in a man aged 35-49 years with primary liver carcinoma and hepatitis B virus infection. The specimen was liver tumor tissue from sampling region 2. Subset reported: tumor region T2, inferior pole. This rearrangement joins TRBV29-1 to TRBJ2-1, with TRBD2 matching over 14 bases. This chain's CDR3 is CSVGLAGGFYKEEFF. In DNA, the CDR3 is TGCAGCGTTGGACTAGCGGGAGGGTTCTACAAAGAAGAGTTCTTC.